The 17 T cell receptor beta chains below all came from one sample that was sequenced in a study of tumor-infiltrating lymphocytes in primary liver carcinoma. Total RNA and DNA came together from roughly 20-30 mg of bulk tissue without cell sorting. The researchers produced TCR beta cDNA from roughly 500 ng total RNA with a constant-region primer. Libraries covering TCR beta were generated through three nested multiplex PCR rounds (using a slightly modified ARM-PCR). For 10 cycles apiece, the opening two PCR rounds ran with TRBV1-TRBV30 forward primers and a C-beta reverse primer. MiXCR, run by TCRdb on the multiplex PCR reads, gives a single entry per CDR3 protein. The sample consists of about 200,000 distinct CDR3 sequences, around four fifths of them appearing once. The sequencing input was tumor tissue from primary liver carcinoma. These receptors all come from a man in his forties or fifties with primary liver carcinoma and hepatitis B virus infection.

Comment on this clonotype: A much larger clone lies a single base off, so this may be a read error. The V call is TRBV25-1, the J call TRBJ1-2; D unresolved. This CDR3 contains 12 residues. Germline V lookup: CDR1 MGHDK, CDR2 SYGVNS. In DNA form, the CDR3 reads TGTGCCAGCAGTGAAGGTAGCTATGTCTACACCTTC. Protein: CASSEGSYVYTF.

This clonotype came up many times. The J gene is TRBJ2-5, the V gene TRBV4-1; D tentatively reads TRBD1 or TRBD2 (5 bases each). The CDR3 contains 15 residues. Germline CDR1 reads MGHRA; CDR2 reads YSYEKL. The V end lost 4 bases, the J end lost 2 bases, and 14 bases lay between the germline ends. Here the CDR3 reads CASSPLPGRQETQYF. The CDR3 DNA follows: TGCGCCAGCAGCCCACTTCCGGGACGGCAAGAGACCCAGTACTTC.

With regard to this clonotype: A junction boundary mismatches the germline segment, possibly from a read error. V gene TRBV29-1 combines with J gene TRBJ2-5, with D possibly being TRBD1 or TRBD2 (5 bases each). The CDR3 loop spans 12 amino acids. In germline, CDR1 is SQVTM, CDR2 ANQGSEA. The DNA of the CDR3 is TGTAGCGTTAGGGTAGAGGGGGAGACCCAGTACTTC. This encodes CSVRVEGETQYF.

A note on this clonotype: The CDR3 does not close with the conserved phenylalanine or tryptophan, likely indicating a read error. The gene calls are TRBV29-1 and TRBJ2-5; D is perhaps TRBD1 (5 bases). Germline V CDR1 and CDR2: SQVTM, ANQGSEA. CDR3 size: 13 residues. Trimming stripped 7 bases from V and 4 bases from J, with 16 bases between. The CDR3: CSGIQDTGETQYL. CDR3 DNA sequence: TGCAGCGGCATACAGGATACGGGAGAGACCCAGTACTTA.

A word on this clonotype: Since no conserved phenylalanine or tryptophan closes the CDR3, a read error is the likely cause. This chain joins TRBV11-2 and TRBJ2-5, with 7 bases that match TRBD2. The CDR3 is made up of 15 amino acids. In germline, CDR1 is SGHAT, CDR2 FQNNGV. CDR3 sequence (DNA): TGTACCAGCAGCCCCGTCGGACTAGTCCCAGAGACCCAGTACTTA. It is translated as CTSSPVGLVPETQYL.

To note about this clonotype: A much larger clone is a single base away; this may be a read error. This chain uses TRBV5-1 with TRBJ2-7; D perhaps matches TRBD2 (8 bases). CDR1 is SGHRS, CDR2 YFSETQ, per germline. The CDR3 runs to 15 residues. The CDR3 DNA reads TGCGCCATCAGCTTGGTGGCAGGGGGGACTAGCGAGCAGTACTTC. Protein product: CAISLVAGGTSEQYF. The full variable domain, rest sourced from reference TRBV5-1 and TRBJ2-7, is KAGVTQTPRYLIKTRGQQVTLSCSPISGHRSVSWYQQTPGQGLQFLFEYFSETQRNKGNFPGRFSGRQFSNSRSEMNVSTLELGDSALYLCAISLVAGGTSEQYFGPGTRLTVT.

In the case of this clonotype: The junction differs from germline at one of its ends, possibly a read error. This chain joins TRBV7-2 and TRBJ2-1; maybe TRBD2 (5 bases). The CDR3 is 17 amino acids. Germline values: CDR1 SGHTA, CDR2 FQGNSA. CDR3 sequence: CDSSLALGGSSYNEQFF. The CDR3 DNA reads TGTGACAGTAGCTTAGCGCTGGGCGGTAGCTCCTACAATGAGCAATTCTTC. Full variable domain (rest looked up from reference TRBV7-2 and TRBJ2-1): GAGVSQSPSNKVTEKGKDVELRCDPISGHTALYWYRQSLGQGLEFLIYFQGNSAPDKSGLPSDRFSAERTGGSVSTLTIQRTQQEDSAVYLCDSSLALGGSSYNEQFFGPGTRLTVL.

To note about this clonotype: A much larger clone lies a single base off, so this may be a read error. The rearrangement joins TRBV5-1 to TRBJ1-2, with D perhaps matching TRBD1 (6 bases). Germline CDR1 is SGHRS and CDR2 is YFSETQ. This CDR3 spans 13 amino acids. The DNA of the CDR3 is TGCGCCAGCAGCTTGGCAGGGGAATATGGCTACATCTTC. Protein product: CASSLAGEYGYIF.

The rearrangement joins TRBV9 to TRBJ2-1, with 11 bases matching TRBD2. Germline assignment: CDR1 SGDLS and CDR2 YYNGEE. V trimming: 2 bases; J trimming: 9 bases; junction bases outside the gene matches: 7. The CDR3 sequence is 15 residues long. This CDR3 is CASSVPLAGVSEQFF. The CDR3 DNA sequence: TGTGCCAGCAGCGTCCCACTAGCGGGAGTCAGTGAGCAGTTCTTC. The full variable domain, its missing parts supplied by reference TRBV9 and TRBJ2-1, is DSGVTQTPKHLITATGQRVTLRCSPRSGDLSVYWYQQSLDQGLQFLIQYYNGEERAKGNILERFSAQQFPDLHSELNLSSLELGDSALYFCASSVPLAGVSEQFFGPGTRLTVL.

This clonotype appeared many times. This rearrangement joins TRBV10-3 to TRBJ2-7; 10 bases are a match to TRBD2. J was trimmed by 6 bases and V by 4 bases; bases with no gene match: 15. The CDR3 has 17 amino acids. CDR1 ENHRY and CDR2 SYGVKD come from the germline V gene. In DNA, the CDR3 is TGTGCCATCAGTGGGGTCTCCGGGACTAGCGAGGCGGGCGAGCAGTACTTC. This translates into CAISGVSGTSEAGEQYF.

Regarding this clonotype: A read error is likely, as this CDR3 ends without the conserved phenylalanine or tryptophan. The chain uses TRBV29-1 and TRBJ2-3; D is ambiguous. Per the germline V gene, CDR1 is SQVTM and CDR2 is ANQGSEA. Trimming stripped 8 bases from V and 1 base from J, with 10 bases between. The CDR3 extends over 12 amino acids. Written as DNA, the CDR3 is TGCAGCTCCGGCGCTTGCACAGATACGCAGTATCTT. It codes for CSSGACTDTQYL.

A word on this clonotype: The CDR3 carries no conserved terminal phenylalanine or tryptophan, so it likely arises from a read error. The chain carries TRBV24-1 and TRBJ2-3; 9 bases are a match to TRBD1. V trimming: 8 bases; J trimming: 1 base; junction bases outside the gene matches: 3. CDR3 size: 14 residues. Per germline, CDR1 KGHDR and CDR2 SFDVKD. CDR3 in DNA: TGTGCCACCATCCGGGACAGGGGCACAGATACGCAGTATTAT. Its translation: CATIRDRGTDTQYY.

V usage is TRBV11-1 and J usage is TRBJ2-7, with a possible D match to TRBD2 (6 bases). Trimming removed 10 bases from V and 7 bases from J, with 20 bases in between. Germline V CDR1 and CDR2: SGHAT, FQDESV (reference sequence). CDR3 size: 13 residues. CDR3 amino acids: CANSSSRGGEQYF. Here the CDR3 DNA reads TGTGCCAACAGTTCATCGCGGGGTGGTGAGCAGTACTTC.

Worth noting for this clonotype: The CDR3 end shows no conserved phenylalanine or tryptophan, and so a read error is likely. V gene TRBV4-1 combines with J gene TRBJ2-3; 9 bases line up with TRBD2. Germline loops: CDR1 MGHRA, CDR2 YSYEKL. Trimming at V came to 3 bases and at J to 7 bases, leaving 11 bases not matched to a gene. CDR3 length: 16 residues. CDR3 DNA: TGCGCCAGCAGCCACCCTGGGCTAGCGGGAAGAAATACGCAGTATTTA. Translation gives CASSHPGLAGRNTQYL.

About this clonotype: Its ends do not fully match the called genes, so a read error is possible. The V gene is TRBV29-1, the J gene TRBJ2-4; D ambiguous. CDR1 and CDR2 (germline): SQVTM, ANQGSEA. This CDR3 has 13 amino acids. Here the CDR3 reads CIVEEPGRNIQYF. DNA for the CDR3: TGCATCGTTGAAGAACCTGGTCGTAACATTCAGTACTTC.

For this clonotype: One end of the junction varies from germline; a read error may be responsible. The chain joins TRBV12-3 or TRBV12-4 to TRBJ2-7; 7 bases are a match to TRBD1. The length of the CDR3 is 14 residues. The CDR3 loop reads CASIPTGRHYEQYF. The CDR3 bases are TGTGCCAGCATCCCGACAGGGCGTCACTACGAGCAATACTTC.

On this clonotype itself: At one end, the junction sequence differs from germline, possibly due to a read error. The chain uses TRBV5-1 and TRBJ2-1; 12 positions agree with TRBD2. From germline, CDR1 is SGHRS and CDR2 YFSETQ. CDR3 length equals 20 residues. CDR3 sequence: CVSSPDRRSTSGSSYNEQFF. CDR3 in DNA: TGCGTCAGCAGCCCCGACAGGCGATCGACTAGCGGGAGCTCCTACAATGAGCAGTTCTTC.